This is a list of T cell receptor beta chains from one sample in a study of spatial heterogeneity in lung cancer. Each CDR3 protein is one row after TCRdb ran MiXCR on the 5' RACE reads. The table has 4,800 or so distinct CDR3 sequences, over 20% seen once; the top ten hold 9% to 10%. This sample comprised lung tumor tissue, obtained at surgery. Receptors were obtained from a male donor with early-stage non-small cell lung cancer. Each CDR3 is given without its conserved first and last residue. Each record gives: V gene, CDR3 protein.

v_gene: TRBV4-1; CDR3aa: ASSQEGTGANEKLF
v_gene: TRBV12-3/TRBV12-4; CDR3aa: ASTRQVGNEQF
v_gene: TRBV28; CDR3aa: ASSLDRGGLEQY
v_gene: TRBV5-4; CDR3aa: ASSAPSAARNEQF
v_gene: TRBV28; CDR3aa: ASSSPGHPTDTQY
v_gene: TRBV5-6; CDR3aa: ASSLGSTGTSPLH
v_gene: TRBV6-2/TRBV6-3; CDR3aa: ASLSGRYQETQY
v_gene: TRBV5-4; CDR3aa: ASSLANRPSHEQY
v_gene: TRBV21-1; CDR3aa: ASSKGQYSNQPQH
v_gene: TRBV20-1; CDR3aa: SARDTGVGAF
v_gene: TRBV7-9; CDR3aa: ASTRQGHEQF
v_gene: TRBV7-8; CDR3aa: ASSLSVSGVTQY
v_gene: TRBV7-2; CDR3aa: ASSLASGLPSYEQY
v_gene: TRBV20-1; CDR3aa: SARKDTDTQY
v_gene: TRBV5-5; CDR3aa: ASSLVGAGAGELF
v_gene: TRBV12-3/TRBV12-4; CDR3aa: ASTTTGVNTEAF
v_gene: TRBV5-1; CDR3aa: ASSTGQAEQETQY
v_gene: TRBV7-3; CDR3aa: ASSPDGAGELF
v_gene: TRBV20-1; CDR3aa: SASGQGGGQPQH
v_gene: TRBV3-1; CDR3aa: ASGSGISYNEQF